These T cell receptor beta chains were read from a single sample in a study of T cells in Graves' hyperthyroidism and ophthalmopathy. TCRdb passed the multiplex PCR reads through MiXCR, listing each CDR3 protein once. The repertoire holds about 350,000 distinct CDR3 sequences, 17% seen once, with about a third in the top ten. The sample consisted of blood. These receptors all come from a woman aged 25 to 39 with Graves' hyperthyroidism that later progressed to Graves' ophthalmopathy. Each CDR3 is given with its conserved first and last residue. D genes are given only for firm matches.

TRBV12-3/TRBV12-4	TRBJ1-2	.	CASSSDGRDYYGYTF
TRBV27	TRBJ2-5	.	CASSPPEKETQYF
TRBV4-2	TRBJ1-3	.	CASSQGIGVLGNTIYF
TRBV10-1	TRBJ2-1	TRBD1	CASSETGGQGSYNEQFF
TRBV4-1	TRBJ1-1	.	CASSQDPSMNTEAFF
TRBV28	TRBJ1-2	TRBD1	CASSLRTGGSYGYTF
TRBV30	TRBJ1-1	.	CAWSPRATEAFF
TRBV9	TRBJ1-4	TRBD1	CASSASGTGLEKLFF
TRBV6-6	TRBJ1-1	.	CASSYSILRDSTEAFF
TRBV5-1	TRBJ2-3	.	CASSLEEISTDTQYF
TRBV27	TRBJ1-5	TRBD1	CASGQTGAQPQHF
TRBV2	TRBJ1-2	.	CASSVGQGFPGYTF
TRBV14	TRBJ2-7	.	CASSQGRLATTSYEQYF
TRBV6-4	TRBJ1-5	TRBD1	CASSDPGRRGPGNQPQHF
TRBV6-6	TRBJ2-1	.	CASSYGSNDEQFF
TRBV7-9	TRBJ2-1	.	CASSPRLGHYNEQFF
TRBV7-9	TRBJ1-2	TRBD1	CASSSHPGTGNYGYTF
TRBV28	TRBJ1-2	.	CASSLWRGGYTF
TRBV29-1	TRBJ2-2	TRBD1	CSVEDTGELFF
TRBV7-9	TRBJ1-1	.	CASSLSFGNTEAFF
TRBV6-5	TRBJ2-7	.	CASSYGGSTYEQYF
TRBV6-1	TRBJ1-2	.	CASRNLTGGYTF
TRBV4-2	TRBJ1-1	.	CASSQVQGRDTEAFF
TRBV7-9	TRBJ1-4	.	CASSLSKVATNEKLFF
TRBV11-2	TRBJ2-2	.	CASSTQKRRGTGELFF
TRBV12-3/TRBV12-4	TRBJ2-2	.	CASNSWRGTGELFF
TRBV20-1	TRBJ2-7	.	CSARDDTSDSLEEQYF
TRBV19	TRBJ1-2	.	CASRPLIPDYGYTF
TRBV27	TRBJ2-7	TRBD1	CASSLGGQGTYEQYF
TRBV6-1	TRBJ1-1	.	CASTKGDLGRGNTEAFF
TRBV4-1	TRBJ1-4	TRBD1	CASSQNRGPEKLFF
TRBV9	TRBJ2-7	.	CASSVADSDSYEQYF
TRBV7-9	TRBJ1-2	TRBD1	CASSLADRDYGYTF
TRBV5-6	TRBJ1-2	.	CASSLFLGRIPASGYTF
TRBV13	TRBJ2-3	.	CASSLVRQGKADTQYF
TRBV2	TRBJ1-5	.	CASTRAGQNQPQHF
TRBV29-1	TRBJ1-1	TRBD1	CSARDRAHEAFF